The rows below give T cell receptor beta chains drawn from one sample of a study of blood T cell repertoires in COVID-19. Here immunoSEQ multiplex PCR was the method, and the copy in TCRdb shows in-frame clones only, minus some. Counted here are over 400,000 clones, approximately 85% occurring once; the ten biggest clones make up 3% to 3.5%. The material sequenced was peripheral blood. The receptor set was obtained from a human donor in a cohort sampled during active COVID-19. CDR3s include the opening cysteine and the closing phenylalanine or tryptophan. D genes are given only for firm matches. For some rows the clone size is stated as once, few or many, or as a class when expanded; others skip it.

d_gene	len	abundance	v_gene	j_gene	CDR3nt	CDR3aa
TRBD1	14	.	TRBV5-6	TRBJ1-4	TGTGCCAGCAGCACGGACAGGGATAATGAAAAACTGTTTTTT	CASSTDRDNEKLFF
.	14	.	TRBV6-7	TRBJ1-2	TGTGCCAGCAGTTACGGGCGGGGGACCTATGGCTACACCTTC	CASSYGRGTYGYTF
TRBD1	13	.	TRBV19	TRBJ1-1	TGTGCCAGTAGTTCAAGACAGGGGGCAGATGCTTTCTTT	CASSSRQGADAFF
.	13	once	TRBV10-1	TRBJ2-7	TGCGCCAGCAGTGTGGCCCTCTCCTACGAGCAGTACTTC	CASSVALSYEQYF
TRBD1	15	.	TRBV5-1	TRBJ1-5	TGCGCCAGCAGCCTTGGGACAGGGAGGGAGCAGCCCCAGCATTTT	CASSLGTGREQPQHF
TRBD1	14	.	TRBV19	TRBJ2-2	TGTGCCAGTAGTTCCACAGGGGGCACGGGGGAGCTGTTTTTT	CASSSTGGTGELFF
.	13	.	TRBV5-8	TRBJ1-5	TGTGCCAGCAGCCGGAGCAGTAATCAGCCCCAGCATTTT	CASSRSSNQPQHF
.	11	once	TRBV6-5	TRBJ1-2	TGTGCCAGCAGGCGACAGGCGAGCTACACCTTC	CASRRQASYTF
TRBD1	15	.	TRBV5-1	TRBJ1-2	TGCGCCAGCAGGCTTAGACAGGGAAGTTTCTATGGCTACACCTTC	CASRLRQGSFYGYTF
TRBD1	14	.	TRBV9	TRBJ2-7	TGTGCCAGCAGCGTGGGACAGGGCTGGGACGAGCAGTACTTC	CASSVGQGWDEQYF
.	13	.	TRBV7-2	TRBJ2-7	TGTGCCAGCAGCGCAGGGGGGCAGAGCGAGCAGTACTTC	CASSAGGQSEQYF
.	14	many	TRBV18	TRBJ2-7	TGTGCCAGCTCACCACCAGCAGGCTCCTACGAGCAGTACTTC	CASSPPAGSYEQYF
.	14	.	TRBV9	TRBJ2-2	TGTGCCAGCAGCGTAGCGGGGAACACCGGGGAGCTGTTTTTT	CASSVAGNTGELFF
.	16	few	TRBV5-1	TRBJ1-1	TGCGCCAGCAGCTTGGCCTACCGGGGGATGAACACTGAAGCTTTCTTT	CASSLAYRGMNTEAFF
.	12	.	TRBV12-3/TRBV12-4	TRBJ2-1	TGTGCCAGCAGCCTTCAGTACAATGAGCAGTTCTTC	CASSLQYNEQFF
.	16	.	TRBV7-9	TRBJ2-6	TGTGCCAGCAGCTTTACAGGACGCTCTGGGGCCAACGTCCTGACTTTC	CASSFTGRSGANVLTF
.	14	.	TRBV19	TRBJ2-5	TGTGCCAGTAGTATAGGCGGGCGGGTGGAGACCCAGTACTTC	CASSIGGRVETQYF
TRBD1	15	.	TRBV19	TRBJ1-4	TGTGCCAGTAGCGGACAGGGGAAGAGAAATGAAAAACTGTTTTTT	CASSGQGKRNEKLFF
TRBD1	16	.	TRBV6-1	TRBJ2-7	TGTGCCAGCAGTGAAAGGACCGGGACAGACTCCTACGAGCAGTACTTC	CASSERTGTDSYEQYF
.	14	.	TRBV3-1/TRBV3-2	TRBJ2-3	TGTGCCAGCAGCCAATCGGACAGTTCAGATACGCAGTATTTT	CASSQSDSSDTQYF
.	16	many	TRBV5-1	TRBJ1-3	TGCGCCAGCAGCTTGGACAGGGTGGGCTCTGGAAACACCATATATTTT	CASSLDRVGSGNTIYF
.	16	.	TRBV4-3	TRBJ2-7	TGCGCCAGCAGCCAAGGATCGGGGGAGGTACCCTACGAGCAGTACTTC	CASSQGSGEVPYEQYF
TRBD1	13	few	TRBV30	TRBJ1-2	TGTGCCTGGAGTAAGACAGGGGGCTCTGGCTACACCTTC	CAWSKTGGSGYTF
.	13	once	TRBV6-5	TRBJ1-1	TGTGCCAGCAGTAGGGATACAGGGATCAAAGCTTTCTTT	CASSRDTGIKAFF
TRBD1	15	.	TRBV18	TRBJ2-7	TGTGCCAGCTCACCGCCAGGACAGGGCATTTACGAGCAGTACTTC	CASSPPGQGIYEQYF